The 21 T cell receptor beta chains presented below share a single source sample, sequenced in a study of blood T cell repertoires in COVID-19. The data were produced by immunoSEQ multiplex PCR, yet TCRdb's version contains in-frame clones alone and is incomplete. The sample records fewer than 200,000 clones, 88% being singletons. Sequencing was carried out using PBMCs or T cells enriched from blood (not recorded which). The receptors come from a woman in her late teens or twenties who had recovered from COVID-19.

This clone was found once. The V call is TRBV9, the J call TRBJ2-5; weak D call: TRBD2 (7 bases). V was shortened by 4 bases and J by 7 bases, with 11 bases between the two germline ends. Germline CDR1 is SGDLS and CDR2 is YYNGEE. The CDR3 has 12 amino acids. This chain's CDR3 is CASSPGGWTQYF. CDR3 in DNA: TGTGCCAGCAGCCCGGGGGGCTGGACCCAGTACTTC.

The chain uses TRBV29-1 and TRBJ1-2; D ambiguous. Germline values: CDR1 SQVTM, CDR2 ANQGSEA. The CDR3 is 12 residues long. The V end was cut by 4 bases, the J end by 1 base, with 7 bases between. The CDR3 DNA follows: TGCAGCGTTGTAACAGTTAACTATGGCTACACCTTC. This translates into CSVVTVNYGYTF. The entire variable domain, with the rest obtained from reference TRBV29-1 and TRBJ1-2, is as follows: SAVISQKPSRDICQRGTSLTIQCQVDSQVTMMFWYRQQPGQSLTLIATANQGSEATYESGFVIDKFPISRPNLTFSTLTVSNMSPEDSSIYLCSVVTVNYGYTFGSGTRLTVV.

The chain uses TRBV6-5 and TRBJ2-7, with 7 bases fitting TRBD2. The CDR3 length is 15 residues. V was clipped by 2 bases and J by 3 bases; unmatched bases: 7. Looked up from germline, CDR1 is MNHEY and CDR2 is SVGAGI. The CDR3 nucleotides are TGTGCCAGCAGTTACGAGGCTAGCGGAATCTACGAGCAGTACTTC. This gives the protein CASSYEASGIYEQYF.

The chain uses TRBV7-9 and TRBJ2-7, with TRBD1 matching 8 bases. The V segment lost 5 bases and the J segment 2 bases; nucleotides outside the gene matches: 8. CDR3 length equals 15 residues. CDR1 and CDR2 from the germline V gene are SEHNR and FQNEAQ (reference sequence). The CDR3, as DNA: TGTGCCAGCAGCCGACCCACGACAGGGGCCTACGAGCAGTACTTC. It is translated as CASSRPTTGAYEQYF.

The chain links TRBV28 to TRBJ1-2, with TRBD1 matching 11 bases. V lost 5 bases and J lost 4; bases outside the gene matches: 12. The CDR3 consists of 17 residues. From germline, CDR1 is MDHEN and CDR2 SYDVKM. CDR3: CASSPPGQGDKFYGYTF. The CDR3 region has the DNA TGTGCCAGCAGTCCTCCGGGACAGGGGGATAAATTCTATGGCTACACCTTC.

J is TRBJ2-5 and V is TRBV29-1; 8 nucleotides align to TRBD2. Trimming cost V 2 bases and J 4 bases; bases outside gene matches: 15. This CDR3 region has 17 residues. Germline assignment: CDR1 SQVTM and CDR2 ANQGSEA. The CDR3 sequence is CSVEHPRGGGLGETQYF. CDR3 nucleotide sequence: TGCAGCGTTGAACACCCCCGGGGGGGAGGTTTGGGAGAGACCCAGTACTTC.

The J gene is TRBJ1-6, the V gene TRBV28; 8 positions agree with TRBD1. The CDR3 runs to 14 residues. Per germline, CDR1 MDHEN and CDR2 SYDVKM. CDR3 sequence: CAGQGVIYNSPLHF. The CDR3, as DNA: TGTGCAGGACAGGGAGTTATCTATAATTCACCCCTCCACTTT.

This chain connects TRBV7-6 to TRBJ1-1, with TRBD1 as a possible D gene (5 bases). V was shortened by 5 bases and J by 3 bases, with 19 bases between the two germline ends. The CDR3 covers 16 residues. Germline-derived CDR1 and CDR2 are SGHVS and FNYEAQ. DNA for the CDR3: TGTGCCAGCAGCCAAACGGGGGGGGTTTCATACACTGAAGCTTTCTTT. It specifies CASSQTGGVSYTEAFF.

The chain carries TRBV30 and TRBJ2-7; 8 bases are shared with TRBD2. Per germline, CDR1 GTSNPN and CDR2 SVGIG (reference sequence). Trimming cost V 6 bases and J 2 bases; bases outside gene matches: 6. This CDR3 spans 13 amino acids. The CDR3 nucleotides are TGTGCCTGCCAGTTAGCGGGAACCTACGAGCAGTACTTC. Translated, it gives CACQLAGTYEQYF.

J is TRBJ2-3 and V is TRBV19, with D unclear. CDR3 length: 13 amino acids. V lost 3 bases, J lost 1 base, and 5 bases lay in between. The germline V gene has CDR1 LNHDA and CDR2 SQIVND (reference sequence). The CDR3 loop reads CASSMGRTDTQYF. In nucleotides, the CDR3 is TGTGCCAGTAGTATGGGCCGCACAGATACGCAGTATTTT.

This clone was seen a few times. The CDR3 protein is CASSLVVAAETQYF. Here the CDR3 DNA reads TGCGCCAGCAGCTTGGTAGTAGCCGCAGAGACCCAGTACTTC. The J gene is TRBJ2-5, the V gene TRBV5-1, with D hard to call. The germline CDR1 and CDR2 sequences are SGHRS and YFSETQ. Trimming pared 0 bases from V and 4 bases from J, leaving 10 bases between. The CDR3 is 14 residues long.

This clone was found once. The gene calls are TRBV30 and TRBJ1-5, with D perhaps TRBD1 (5 bases). This CDR3 has 14 residues. CDR1 is GTSNPN, CDR2 SVGIG, per germline (reference sequence). V was pared by 4 bases and J by 2 bases, with 12 bases between. The CDR3 sequence is CAWNQGGGNQPQHF. CDR3 bases: TGTGCCTGGAATCAGGGTGGTGGCAATCAGCCCCAGCATTTT.

The chain employs TRBV5-4 and TRBJ2-3, with TRBD1 as a possible D gene (5 bases). Germline V gives CDR1 SGHNT, CDR2 YYREEE (reference sequence). Deletions cut 1 base from V and 2 bases from J, with 8 bases between. CDR3 size: 14 residues. The CDR3 nucleotides are TGTGCCAGCAGCTTGCAGGGCCCCACAGATACGCAGTATTTT. Translation: CASSLQGPTDTQYF.

The chain recombines TRBV19 with TRBJ1-2; D is perhaps TRBD1 (5 bases). CDR3 length: 15 amino acids. Germline lookup yields CDR1 LNHDA and CDR2 SQIVND (reference sequence). V lost 6 bases to trimming and J lost 4 bases, with 18 bases between them. The CDR3 bases are TGTGCCAGTAGCCGACGTGAGGGGAGGTCCTATGGCTACACCTTC. It specifies CASSRREGRSYGYTF.

The chain joins TRBV30 to TRBJ2-1; tentatively, D is TRBD1 (6 bases). Trimming stripped 0 bases from V and 0 bases from J, with 9 bases between. This CDR3 comprises 15 residues. Germline assignment: CDR1 GTSNPN and CDR2 SVGIG (reference sequence). The CDR3 here is CAWSVAGDSYNEQFF. As DNA, the CDR3 is TGTGCCTGGAGTGTTGCAGGGGACTCCTACAATGAGCAGTTCTTC.

This sequence joins TRBV2 and TRBJ1-1; no definite D call. The V gene lost 6 bases and the J gene lost 1 base, with 9 bases spanning the gap. The CDR3 is 13 residues long. CDR1 and CDR2 from the germline V gene are SNHLY and FYNNEI. The CDR3 DNA is TGTGCCAGCAGAGTAGACAAGAACACTGAAGCTTTCTTT. Translated, it gives CASRVDKNTEAFF.

The rearrangement links TRBV5-4 to TRBJ2-7; 9 nucleotides match TRBD2. The CDR3 consists of 13 residues. CDR1 SGHNT and CDR2 YYREEE come from the germline V gene (reference sequence). V lost 4 bases and J lost 5; bases outside the gene matches: 4. The CDR3 is CASSEGLAHEQYF. CDR3 in DNA: TGTGCCAGCAGCGAGGGACTAGCTCACGAGCAGTACTTC.

This chain joins TRBV6-5 and TRBJ1-3; the match to TRBD1 covers 9 bases. Germline-derived CDR1 and CDR2 are MNHEY and SVGAGI. V was clipped by 5 bases and J by 8 bases; unmatched bases: 10. The CDR3 has 15 amino acids. CDR3: CASSPNLGQGHTIYF. As DNA, the CDR3 is TGTGCCAGCAGTCCGAACCTGGGACAGGGTCACACCATATATTTT.

The chain combines TRBV5-8 with TRBJ1-3; no clear D gene. The V end lost 2 bases, the J end lost 8 bases, and 11 bases lay between the germline ends. This CDR3 region has 13 residues. Germline V gene sequence: CDR1 SGHTS, CDR2 YDEGEE. The CDR3 here is CASSFRGADTIYF. In DNA, the CDR3 is TGTGCCAGCAGCTTCAGAGGCGCGGACACCATATATTTT.

This sequence joins TRBV15 and TRBJ1-3, with D hard to call. Per the germline V gene, CDR1 is LNHNV and CDR2 is YYDKDF (reference sequence). The CDR3 contains 15 residues. V dropped 0 bases and J dropped 2 bases, with 8 bases sitting between them. CDR3: CATSRDPSPGNTIYF. The CDR3 DNA is TGTGCCACCAGCAGAGATCCATCCCCTGGAAACACCATATATTTT. Full variable domain (outside the CDR3, taken from reference TRBV15 and TRBJ1-3): DAMVIQNPRYQVTQFGKPVTLSCSQTLNHNVMYWYQQKSSQAPKLLFHYYDKDFNNEADTPDNFQSRRPNTSFCFLDIRSPGLGDTAMYLCATSRDPSPGNTIYFGEGSWLTVV.

CDR3 sequence (DNA): TGTGCCATCAGGGTCACAGACAGAGATACGCAGTATTTT. This gives the protein CAIRVTDRDTQYF. V gene TRBV10-3 combines with J gene TRBJ2-3; possibly TRBD1 for D (5 bases). Looked up from germline, CDR1 is ENHRY and CDR2 is SYGVKD. The V gene lost 6 bases and the J gene lost 5 bases, with 12 bases spanning the gap. This CDR3 comprises 13 residues.